These 31 T cell receptor beta chains came from one sample sequenced in a study of blood T cell repertoires in COVID-19 (dated by TCRdb to 2018 to 2021). The library was made by the immunoSEQ multiplex PCR assay. TCRdb obtained this table from immuneACCESS and retained in-frame rearrangements with V and J assigned. These tables miss some clones; where compared with another copy, unresolved V genes account for less than half of the shortfall, and the remainder is unexplained. The sample table lists around 150,000 clones, about 79% of them with a count of one. 3.5% to 5% of the sample is held by the ten biggest clonotypes. Sequencing input: peripheral blood. The origin of the receptors is a woman aged 80 or over with active or convalescent COVID-19.

The chain combines TRBV7-9 with TRBJ2-1, with TRBD2 matching over 8 bases. This CDR3 spans 18 amino acids. The J segment lost 2 bases and the V segment lost 4 bases, leaving 13 bases of the junction unmatched. Germline lookup yields CDR1 SEHNR and CDR2 FQNEAQ (reference sequence). The CDR3 here is CASSSRDSGERTYNEQFF. CDR3 coding DNA: TGTGCCAGCAGCTCTCGCGATAGCGGGGAAAGGACCTACAATGAGCAGTTCTTC.

This sequence joins TRBV19 and TRBJ2-1, with 9 bases fitting TRBD2. V shed 1 base, J shed 6 bases, and the junction held 4 bases outside the gene matches. Looked up from germline, CDR1 is LNHDA and CDR2 is SQIVND (reference sequence). This CDR3 has 15 amino acids. CDR3 DNA: TGTGCCAGTAGTATAGGCGGGGGGGCCGGCAATGAGCAGTTCTTC. This sequence encodes CASSIGGGAGNEQFF.

The rearrangement links TRBV10-1 to TRBJ2-7; no firm D call. The CDR3 extends over 13 amino acids. Trimming shortened V by 1 base and J by 3 bases, and 7 bases separated the two germline ends. From germline, CDR1 is WNHNN and CDR2 SYGVQD (reference sequence). The CDR3 coding sequence is TGCGCCAGCAGTGAGTTCGGAGTCTACGAGCAGTACTTC. It codes for CASSEFGVYEQYF.

The chain links TRBV6-5 to TRBJ1-2; 9 bases map to TRBD1. The CDR3 extends over 15 amino acids. Germline CDR1 MNHEY, CDR2 SVGAGI. The junction had 3 bases not matched to a gene; V was cut back by 2 bases and J by 2 bases. CDR3: CASSYGGTGNYGYTF. DNA of the CDR3: TGTGCCAGCAGTTACGGAGGGACAGGGAACTATGGCTACACCTTC.

V gene TRBV6-2 or TRBV6-3 combines with J gene TRBJ2-1; a weak D match, TRBD1 (6 bases). Between the trimmed V and J ends, which lost 1 base and 9 bases, there was a span of 10 bases. The germline V gene encodes CDR1 MNHEY and CDR2 SVGEGT. The CDR3 is made up of 13 amino acids. As DNA, the CDR3 is TGTGCCAGCAGTTACTTGGTAGGGGGTGAGCAGTTCTTC. Residues: CASSYLVGGEQFF.

The chain joins TRBV7-2 to TRBJ2-3, with 9 bases that match TRBD2. The CDR3 is made up of 14 amino acids. CDR1 is SGHTA, CDR2 FQGNSA, per germline. J gave up 6 bases and V 1 base, and 2 bases lay outside the gene matches. The CDR3 reads CASSLGGGGDTQYF. In nucleotides, the CDR3 is TGTGCCAGCAGCTTAGGCGGGGGGGGTGATACGCAGTATTTT.

This chain links TRBV14 with TRBJ1-2; tentative D call: TRBD1 (6 bases). Trimming pared 4 bases from V and 3 bases from J, leaving 9 bases between. Germline CDR1 reads SGHDN; CDR2 reads FVKESK. The CDR3 has 13 amino acids. The CDR3 spells CASSLNRDYGYTF. The CDR3 nucleotides read TGTGCCAGCAGCCTGAACAGGGACTATGGCTACACCTTC. Using reference TRBV14 and TRBJ1-2 for the parts outside the CDR3, the full variable domain is EAGVTQFPSHSVIEKGQTVTLRCDPISGHDNLYWYRRVMGKEIKFLLHFVKESKQDESGMPNNRFLAERTGGTYSTLKVQPAELEDSGVYFCASSLNRDYGYTFGSGTRLTVV.

The V call is TRBV19, the J call TRBJ2-5; TRBD1 is a possible D gene (6 bases). The CDR3 is 14 amino acids. Germline V gives CDR1 LNHDA, CDR2 SQIVND (reference sequence). Trimming cost V 4 bases and J 3 bases, with 12 bases left between them. CDR3 residues: CASSTQGKKETQYF. DNA of the CDR3: TGTGCCAGTAGTACACAGGGAAAGAAAGAGACCCAGTACTTC.

The rearrangement uses TRBV10-3 and TRBJ1-1, with D hard to call. The CDR3 has 14 residues. The germline CDR1 and CDR2 sequences are ENHRY and SYGVKD. Trimming shortened V by 4 bases and J by 4 bases, and 13 bases separated the two germline ends. Here the CDR3 reads CAISATGEGTEAFF. The CDR3 DNA reads TGTGCCATCAGTGCCACTGGCGAGGGCACTGAAGCTTTCTTT.

The gene calls are TRBV5-1 and TRBJ2-3; D unresolved. The CDR3 length is 15 residues. Germline assignment: CDR1 SGHRS and CDR2 YFSETQ. V was pared by 0 bases and J by 3 bases, with 11 bases between. The CDR3 coding sequence is TGCGCCAGCAGCTTGGCCCAGGTTAGGACAGATACGCAGTATTTT. Translating gives CASSLAQVRTDTQYF.

The chain combines TRBV19 with TRBJ2-7; 7 nucleotides align to TRBD1. From germline, CDR1 is LNHDA and CDR2 SQIVND (reference sequence). The CDR3 covers 14 residues. The J segment lost 2 bases and the V segment lost 9 bases, leaving 10 bases of the junction unmatched. CDR3 region: CASLEDRAPYEQYF. The CDR3, as DNA: TGTGCCAGCCTAGAAGACAGGGCCCCCTACGAGCAGTACTTC.

The chain joins TRBV27 to TRBJ1-3; unclear D gene. Per germline, CDR1 MNHEY and CDR2 SMNVEV (reference sequence). The CDR3 extends over 18 amino acids. V lost 0 bases and J lost 2, with 17 bases in between. CDR3 coding DNA: TGTGCCAGCAGTTTATCTGGTCCGGGGTTAGGAACTGGAAACACCATATATTTT. Translation gives CASSLSGPGLGTGNTIYF.

The chain couples TRBV5-4 to TRBJ2-3, with TRBD2 matching 10 bases. The CDR3 loop spans 15 amino acids. The V gene end was trimmed by 4 bases and the J gene end by 3 bases; junction bases not matched to a gene: 5. Germline V lookup: CDR1 SGHNT, CDR2 YYREEE (reference sequence). This CDR3 is CASSRAGGGTDTQYF. The CDR3 DNA reads TGTGCCAGCAGCAGAGCGGGGGGGGGTACAGATACGCAGTATTTT.

This chain joins TRBV7-9 and TRBJ2-7; maybe TRBD1 (5 bases). CDR1 SEHNR and CDR2 FQNEAQ come from the germline V gene (reference sequence). This CDR3 comprises 15 residues. The V end lost 5 bases, the J end lost 5 bases, and 19 bases lay between the germline ends. The CDR3: CASSPQGAQENEQYF. In DNA, the CDR3 is TGTGCCAGCAGCCCCCAAGGGGCCCAGGAGAACGAGCAGTACTTC.

The V and J genes are TRBV2 and TRBJ2-2; D uncertain. The germline CDR1 and CDR2 sequences are SNHLY and FYNNEI. CDR3 length: 14 residues. Trimming left V 5 bases short and J 0 bases short, with 7 bases between. This chain's CDR3 is CASSQHTNTGELFF. The CDR3 DNA reads TGTGCCAGCAGTCAACACACGAACACCGGGGAGCTGTTTTTT.

The rearrangement links TRBV19 to TRBJ1-6; D not certain. The ends were cut back, 10 bases at V and 8 bases at J, with 18 bases in the middle. The CDR3 loop spans 14 amino acids. Germline V lookup: CDR1 LNHDA, CDR2 SQIVND (reference sequence). CDR3 nucleotide sequence: TGTGCCACCAACGATAGGAGTCGGGATTCACCCCTCCACTTT. This translates into CATNDRSRDSPLHF.

V usage is TRBV4-1 and J usage is TRBJ2-3; 9 nucleotides match TRBD2. Trimming cost V 2 bases and J 2 bases; bases outside gene matches: 5. Germline V gives CDR1 MGHRA, CDR2 YSYEKL. The CDR3 runs to 16 residues. The CDR3 DNA is TGCGCCAGCAGCCAATTTAGCGGGGGCAACACAGATACGCAGTATTTT. It yields the protein CASSQFSGGNTDTQYF.

This clone was picked up one time. This chain joins TRBV6-2 or TRBV6-3 and TRBJ2-7; tentatively, D is TRBD2 (5 bases). Trimming cost V 5 bases and J 3 bases, with 11 bases left between them. Looked up from germline, CDR1 is MNHEY and CDR2 is SVGEGT. CDR3 length: 13 amino acids. For the CDR3, the DNA is TGTGCCAGCAGTCCCCCGGCGGGCTACGAGCAGTACTTC. Protein product: CASSPPAGYEQYF.

The chain couples TRBV21-1 to TRBJ1-2. TRBV21-1 is flagged as a pseudogene. This CDR3 has 15 residues. The CDR3 nucleotides are TGTGCCAGCCGCCCTGGGGGGAGAACTGTGGATGGCTACACCTTC. This codes for CASRPGGRTVDGYTF.

The V and J genes are TRBV30 and TRBJ1-5; TRBD1 aligns across 8 bases. The length of the CDR3 is 13 residues. With 4 bases clipped from V and 5 bases from J, the junction kept 4 bases outside the gene matches. The V gene's germline CDR1 is GTSNPN and CDR2 SVGIG (reference sequence). CDR3 in DNA: TGTGCCTGGAATCACAGGGGGGATCAGCCCCAGCATTTT. Encoded protein: CAWNHRGDQPQHF.

V usage is TRBV15 and J usage is TRBJ1-6, with 7 bases that match TRBD1. The length of the CDR3 is 16 residues. The V gene's germline CDR1 is LNHNV and CDR2 YYDKDF (reference sequence). The V gene end was trimmed by 5 bases and the J gene end by 7 bases; junction bases not matched to a gene: 11. The CDR3 bases are TGTGCCACCAGCTCGACTCGGGCAGGGGGAAATTCACCCCTCCACTTT. Translating it yields CATSSTRAGGNSPLHF.

The chain has TRBV7-8 and TRBJ1-3; D may be TRBD1 (5 bases). The V gene lost 4 bases and the J gene lost 4 bases, with 14 bases spanning the gap. The CDR3 has 15 amino acids. Germline lookup yields CDR1 SGHVS and CDR2 FQNEAQ. The CDR3 DNA sequence: TGTGCCAGCAGCTCTCATCAGGGTGTAGGAAACACCATATATTTT. The encoded protein is CASSSHQGVGNTIYF. Based on the CDR3 plus reference TRBV7-8 and TRBJ1-3, the full variable domain is GAGVSQSPRYKVAKRGQDVALRCDPISGHVSLFWYQQALGQGPEFLTYFQNEAQLDKSGLPSDRFFAERPEGSVSTLKIQRTQQEDSAVYLCASSSHQGVGNTIYFGEGSWLTVV.

Concerning this clone: A read error is possible here, since a much larger clone lies one base away. The rearrangement uses TRBV3-1 (or the pseudogene TRBV3-2) and TRBJ2-5; the D is unclear. Trimming removed 4 bases at V and 2 bases at J, with 2 bases between. CDR1 is LGHDT, CDR2 YNNKEL, per germline (reference sequence). This CDR3 has 11 residues. The CDR3 DNA reads TGTGCCAGCAGCCTACAAGAGACCCAGTACTTC. Its protein product is CASSLQETQYF.

The genes are TRBV10-1 and TRBJ2-5; 10 bases match TRBD1. The CDR3 consists of 19 residues. Germline values: CDR1 WNHNN, CDR2 SYGVQD (reference sequence). With 0 bases clipped from V and 1 base from J, the junction kept 11 bases outside the gene matches. The chain's CDR3 is CASSESNDRGQESQETQYF. The CDR3 coding sequence is TGCGCCAGCAGTGAGTCGAACGACAGGGGGCAAGAGTCCCAAGAGACCCAGTACTTC.

The genes are TRBV7-8 and TRBJ1-1; D may be TRBD1 (5 bases). Trimming stripped 5 bases from V and 1 base from J, with 17 bases between. The CDR3 loop spans 16 amino acids. The V gene's germline CDR1 is SGHVS and CDR2 FQNEAQ. CDR3 in amino acids: CASSSILGLENTEAFF. The CDR3 DNA reads TGTGCCAGCAGCAGCATCCTGGGGCTGGAGAACACTGAAGCTTTCTTT. The whole variable domain, remainder taken from reference TRBV7-8 and TRBJ1-1, is GAGVSQSPRYKVAKRGQDVALRCDPISGHVSLFWYQQALGQGPEFLTYFQNEAQLDKSGLPSDRFFAERPEGSVSTLKIQRTQQEDSAVYLCASSSILGLENTEAFFGQGTRLTVV.

The J gene is TRBJ1-5, the V gene TRBV28; 7 bases line up with TRBD1. Unmatched junction bases numbered 18, after V lost 4 bases and J lost 0 bases. Germline V lookup: CDR1 MDHEN, CDR2 SYDVKM. This CDR3 has 20 amino acids. The CDR3 sequence: CASSSYLGSQGVDSNQPQHF. The DNA for the CDR3 is TGTGCCAGCAGTTCTTACCTAGGTAGTCAGGGGGTTGATAGCAATCAGCCCCAGCATTTT.

The rearrangement links TRBV2 to TRBJ2-3; D might be TRBD1 (7 bases). Germline CDR1 is SNHLY and CDR2 is FYNNEI. This CDR3 spans 16 amino acids. Trimming stripped 2 bases from V and 3 bases from J, with 15 bases between. CDR3 DNA sequence: TGTGCCAGCAGTGAATACCAGGGGGGTATGACAGATACGCAGTATTTT. Translation: CASSEYQGGMTDTQYF.

A single count supports this clone. The gene calls are TRBV6-4 and TRBJ2-5; TRBD2 aligns across 13 bases. The CDR3 covers 19 residues. Germline lookup yields CDR1 MRHNA and CDR2 SNTAGT. The trim removed 2 bases at V and 1 base at J, leaving 10 bases unmatched. Written as DNA, the CDR3 is TGTGCCAGCAGTGACGTGACGAGACTAGCGGGGGGAACCCAAGAGACCCAGTACTTC. It encodes CASSDVTRLAGGTQETQYF.

V gene TRBV7-9 combines with J gene TRBJ1-6, with 7 positions matching TRBD1. V gave up 5 bases and J gave up 6 bases; unmatched junction bases: 4. Germline lookup yields CDR1 SEHNR and CDR2 FQNEAQ (reference sequence). CDR3 length equals 14 residues. The CDR3 DNA reads as TGTGCCAGCAGCGTTGACAGGGTTAATTCACCCCTCCACTTT. Encoded protein: CASSVDRVNSPLHF.

This chain joins TRBV6-5 and TRBJ2-1; TRBD1 matches 12 bases. Germline trimming cut 3 bases from V and 10 bases from J; bases unmatched to any gene: 7. The CDR3 length is 15 residues. The germline gives CDR1 MNHEY, CDR2 SVGAGI. CDR3 in amino acids: CASSYLGQGAWEQFF. The CDR3 DNA sequence: TGTGCCAGCAGTTATTTGGGACAGGGGGCTTGGGAGCAGTTCTTC.

The chain has TRBV3-1 (or the pseudogene TRBV3-2) and TRBJ2-7; 11 bases are shared with TRBD1. The CDR3 extends over 15 amino acids. Losses at the gene ends were 6 bases for V and 3 bases for J; bases not matched to a gene: 7. CDR1 and CDR2 (germline): LGHDT, YNNKEL (reference sequence). CDR3 sequence reads: CASSDRDRGYYEQYF. The CDR3 DNA reads as TGTGCCAGCAGTGACCGGGACAGGGGGTACTACGAGCAGTACTTC.